The 7 T cell receptor beta chains below come from one sample, sequenced in a study of HIV-infected patients and healthy controls. All unsorted peripheral T cells were captured because whole blood was used without fractionation. cDNA was made from roughly 500 ng RNA using alpha and beta constant primers. Separate chain-specific third strand synthesis with multiplexing indices produced the alpha and beta libraries. Each CDR3 protein is one row after TCRdb ran MiXCR on the 5' RACE reads. The sample has some 4,300 distinct CDR3 sequences, about 14% seen once. The specimen comprised blood, sampled before antiretroviral therapy. The receptors were sampled from an adult with HIV infection.

This clonotype was seen ten or more times. V is TRBV6-5 and J is TRBJ1-5; D perhaps matches TRBD1 (6 bases). This CDR3 is built from 15 residues. Deletions cut 5 bases from V and 4 bases from J, with 15 bases between. Germline V gene data show CDR1 as MNHEY and CDR2 as SVGAGI. CDR3 amino acids: CASSKTGVGNQPQHF. The CDR3 DNA follows: TGTGCCAGCAGTAAGACAGGTGTTGGGAATCAGCCCCAGCATTTT.

Many counts were recorded for this clonotype. The rearrangement links TRBV11-2 to TRBJ1-1, with D hard to call. V lost 3 bases to trimming and J lost 3 bases, with 5 bases between them. The CDR3 is 12 amino acids. CDR1 SGHAT and CDR2 FQNNGV come from the germline V gene. The CDR3 coding sequence is TGTGCCAGCAGCTTCGTCGACACTGAAGCTTTCTTT. It translates to CASSFVDTEAFF.

By sample fraction, this clonotype is medium-sized. The chain employs TRBV7-9 and TRBJ1-4; 8 positions match TRBD1. The germline V gene has CDR1 SEHNR and CDR2 FQNEAQ (reference sequence). V was pared by 5 bases and J by 0 bases, with 11 bases of the junction left unmatched. This CDR3 region has 18 residues. CDR3: CASSPGQDYSATNEKLFF. The CDR3 nucleotides read TGTGCCAGCAGCCCGGGACAGGACTATAGTGCAACTAATGAAAAACTGTTTTTT.

This clonotype was observed a handful of times. This chain links TRBV4-3 with TRBJ2-5; possibly TRBD1 for D (6 bases). The CDR3 length is 13 residues. V was clipped by 8 bases and J by 3 bases, with 13 bases between them. The germline V gene has CDR1 LGHNA and CDR2 YSLEER. Here the CDR3 reads CASGRTEKETQYF. The DNA of the CDR3 is TGCGCCAGCGGACGGACAGAAAAAGAGACCCAGTACTTC.

By its share, this clonotype is medium-sized. V and J are TRBV29-1 and TRBJ2-5; TRBD1 matches at 7 bases. CDR3 length: 13 residues. Germline V CDR1 and CDR2: SQVTM, ANQGSEA. V lost 1 base and J lost 5; bases outside the gene matches: 4. CDR3 sequence: CSVEVGGLETQYF. As DNA, the CDR3 is TGCAGCGTTGAAGTAGGGGGCCTCGAGACCCAGTACTTC.

Remarks on this clonotype: A single base separates this from a much larger clone, so it may be a read error. The chain has TRBV29-1 and TRBJ2-3; D is perhaps TRBD1 (6 bases). Trimming removed 6 bases at V and 0 bases at J, with 13 bases between. The CDR3 runs 14 residues. Germline V gene lookup returns CDR1 SQVTM and CDR2 ANQGSEA. The CDR3 region is CSVEQGSSTDTQYF. CDR3 coding DNA: TGCAGCGTAGAACAGGGATCTAGCACAGATACGCAGTATTTT.

By share, this clonotype counts as medium-sized (0.01 to 0.1%). The V and J genes are TRBV5-8 and TRBJ1-1; 12 bases are a match to TRBD1. Losses at the gene ends were 3 bases for V and 7 bases for J; bases not matched to a gene: 4. Germline V gene data show CDR1 as SGHTS and CDR2 as YDEGEE. The CDR3 is 14 residues long. The DNA of the CDR3 is TGTGCCAGCAGCTGGGGACAGGGGGCGGATGAAGCTTTCTTT. Translating it yields CASSWGQGADEAFF.